This T cell receptor beta chain was sequenced for a study of blood T cell repertoires in COVID-19. Whole-study context: Italy, Spain and the United States were the sources of the convalescent and acute COVID-19 samples. PBMCs, B-cell-depleted T cells, or T cells provided the cDNA or gDNA that made up the material.

Unmatched junction bases numbered 5, after V lost 4 bases and J lost 4 bases. The germline gives CDR1 SQVTM, CDR2 ANQGSEA. There are 14 residues in the CDR3. In the original workflow: From reference gene primer amplification, estimates of nucleated cell counts were derived. This table comes from immunoSEQ multiplex PCR, and its TCRdb copy is limited to in-frame clones, with some not included. V and J calls plus clone size are reproduced from that table; the DNA served to infer D and trimming. The sample carries 200,000 or so clones, roughly nine tenths recorded once. This clone has just a few counts. The same CDR3 can be traced to other DNA sequences in this sample.

Sequencing was carried out using peripheral blood. The clonotype originates from a woman between 50 and 59 years old with acute or convalescent COVID-19. The V gene is TRBV29-1, the J gene TRBJ2-2; 8 nucleotides line up with TRBD1. The CDR3 loop is CSVVRDRGTGELFF. For the CDR3, the DNA is TGCAGCGTTGTCCGAGACAGGGGCACCGGGGAGCTGTTTTTT.